This T cell receptor beta chain was sequenced in a study of shared clonotypes between healthy human individuals. Study in general: The plates for each donor numbered three CD4 naive, three CD4 memory, two CD8 naive and one CD8 memory. Study observations and caveats: The four-donor shared clonotypes exceeded non-shared clonotypes in generation probability, with non-shared ones scoring lower.

Data came from immunoSEQ multiplex PCR; TCRdb stores just in-frame clones and leaves some out. The sample lists hundreds of thousands of clones, over 65% occurring once. Regarding this clone: Its specificity is unknown.

This TCR was sampled from a woman aged 25 to 39 in good health. Input material: memory CD4+ T cells sorted from blood. Subset defined: CD45RA-negative fraction.

In nucleotides, the CDR3 is TGTGCCAGCAGGGGGACTAGCGGGGTATACAATGAGCAGTTCTTC. It yields the protein CASRGTSGVYNEQFF. The chain joins TRBV2 to TRBJ2-1, with 13 bases matching TRBD2. This CDR3 has 15 amino acids. CDR1 SNHLY and CDR2 FYNNEI come from the germline V gene. The V gene end was trimmed by 6 bases and the J gene end by 4 bases; junction bases not matched to a gene: 3.